Listed below are T cell receptor beta chains from one sample, sequenced in a study of cytomegalovirus exposure and HLA in healthy donors. Sequencing was performed with immunoSEQ multiplex PCR; in TCRdb, only in-frame clones are kept and a portion is missing. Of some 200,000 clones in the sample, 9.5% were seen once. The sample consisted of PBMCs. These receptors all come from a woman in her 30s in good health and CMV-seropositive. CDR3s leave out the opening cysteine and the closing phenylalanine or tryptophan.

V gene: TRBV11-3
J gene: TRBJ2-1
CDR3 protein: ASSLHRGPYNEQF

V gene: TRBV25-1
J gene: TRBJ2-4
CDR3 protein: ATQLGVIQY

V gene: TRBV29-1
J gene: TRBJ2-7
CDR3 protein: SVVGTRDHEQY

V gene: TRBV7-3
J gene: TRBJ1-1
CDR3 protein: ASSFGGSGINTEAF

V gene: TRBV2
J gene: TRBJ1-5
CDR3 protein: ASSPGVGNQPQH

V gene: TRBV5-1
J gene: TRBJ2-7
CDR3 protein: ASSSLPGGSDEQY

V gene: TRBV14
J gene: TRBJ2-1
CDR3 protein: ASSLLGTFRSDEQF

V gene: TRBV5-1
J gene: TRBJ2-5
CDR3 protein: ASSLVTGTREETQY

V gene: TRBV5-1
J gene: TRBJ2-5
CDR3 protein: ASSGGRLETQY

V gene: TRBV5-8
J gene: TRBJ2-7
CDR3 protein: ASSLIRGLGEQY

V gene: TRBV7-8
J gene: TRBJ2-3
CDR3 protein: ASSKQKTSSTDTQY

V gene: TRBV2
J gene: TRBJ2-7
CDR3 protein: ASSELASGAGEQY

V gene: TRBV5-6
J gene: TRBJ2-1
CDR3 protein: ASSHDRVNEQF

V gene: TRBV7-9
J gene: TRBJ2-5
CDR3 protein: ASSLGLAADPETQY

V gene: TRBV30
J gene: TRBJ1-5
CDR3 protein: ACSDRGFQPQH

V gene: TRBV7-2
J gene: TRBJ2-3
CDR3 protein: ASSLVPGGGTDTQY

V gene: TRBV19
J gene: TRBJ2-6
CDR3 protein: ASSIGTGTSGANVLT

V gene: TRBV7-9
J gene: TRBJ2-7
CDR3 protein: ASSLGTTYEQY

V gene: TRBV27
J gene: TRBJ1-1
CDR3 protein: ASKWGDDTEAF

V gene: TRBV6-5
J gene: TRBJ1-2
CDR3 protein: ASTLRQGAGLGYT

V gene: TRBV30
J gene: TRBJ1-4
CDR3 protein: AWSAFFPGLNEKLF

V gene: TRBV5-1
J gene: TRBJ1-1
CDR3 protein: ASSFRGYEAEAF